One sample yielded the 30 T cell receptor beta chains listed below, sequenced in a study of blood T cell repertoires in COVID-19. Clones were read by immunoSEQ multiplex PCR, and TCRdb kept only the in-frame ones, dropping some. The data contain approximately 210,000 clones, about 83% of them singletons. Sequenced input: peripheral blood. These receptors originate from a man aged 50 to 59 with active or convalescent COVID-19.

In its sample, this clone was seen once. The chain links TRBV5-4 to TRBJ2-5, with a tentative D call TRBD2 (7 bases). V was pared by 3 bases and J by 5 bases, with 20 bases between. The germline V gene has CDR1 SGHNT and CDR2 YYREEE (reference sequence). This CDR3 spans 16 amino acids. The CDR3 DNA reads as TGTGCCAGCAGCTCACAAATTGGGGGGGGCGTCGAGACCCAGTACTTC. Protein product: CASSSQIGGGVETQYF.

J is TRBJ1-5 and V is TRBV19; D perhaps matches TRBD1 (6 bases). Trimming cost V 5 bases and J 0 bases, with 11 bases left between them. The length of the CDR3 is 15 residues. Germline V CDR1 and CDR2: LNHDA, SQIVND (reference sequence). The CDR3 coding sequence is TGTGCCAGTAGTGCCCGGACAGATAGCAATCAGCCCCAGCATTTT. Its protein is CASSARTDSNQPQHF.

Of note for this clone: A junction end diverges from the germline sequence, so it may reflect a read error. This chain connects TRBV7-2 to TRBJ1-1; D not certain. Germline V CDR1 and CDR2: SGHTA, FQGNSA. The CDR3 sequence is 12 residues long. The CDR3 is CAGSPLRTEAFF. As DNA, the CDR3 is TGTGCCGGCAGCCCTCTACGGACTGAAGCTTTCTTT.

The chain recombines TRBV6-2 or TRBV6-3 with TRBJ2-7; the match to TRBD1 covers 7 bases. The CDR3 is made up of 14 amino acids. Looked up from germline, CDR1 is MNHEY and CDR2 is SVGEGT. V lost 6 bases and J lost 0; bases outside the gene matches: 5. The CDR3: CASSRTGTSYEQYF. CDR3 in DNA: TGTGCCAGCAGCCGGACAGGAACCTCCTACGAGCAGTACTTC.

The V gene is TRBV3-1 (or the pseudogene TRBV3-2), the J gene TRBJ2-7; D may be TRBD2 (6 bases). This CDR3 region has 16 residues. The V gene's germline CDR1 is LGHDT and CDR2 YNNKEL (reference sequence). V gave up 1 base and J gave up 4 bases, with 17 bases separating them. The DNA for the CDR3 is TGTGCCAGCAGCCAAGGAATGTGGGCTAGCGCATACGAGCAGTACTTC. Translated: CASSQGMWASAYEQYF.

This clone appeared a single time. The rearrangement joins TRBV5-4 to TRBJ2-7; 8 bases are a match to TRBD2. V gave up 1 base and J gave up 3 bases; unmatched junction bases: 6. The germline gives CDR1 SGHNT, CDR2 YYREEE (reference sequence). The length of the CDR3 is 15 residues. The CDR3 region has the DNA TGTGCCAGCAGCTTGCCAGCGGGAGCCTTCTACGAGCAGTACTTC. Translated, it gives CASSLPAGAFYEQYF.

CDR3 bases: TGTGCCTGGAGTGGAGGGGGTCCAAGAGGCTACACCTTC. Translated, it gives CAWSGGGPRGYTF. This chain links TRBV30 with TRBJ1-2; D possibly corresponds to TRBD1 (6 bases). The germline V gene encodes CDR1 GTSNPN and CDR2 SVGIG (reference sequence). Trimming stripped 1 base from V and 8 bases from J, with 14 bases between. CDR3 size: 13 residues.

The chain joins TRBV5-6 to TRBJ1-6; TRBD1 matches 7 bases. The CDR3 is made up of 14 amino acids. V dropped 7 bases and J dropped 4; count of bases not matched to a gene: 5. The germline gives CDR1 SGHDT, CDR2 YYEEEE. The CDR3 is CASAGGYYNSPLHF. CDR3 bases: TGTGCCAGCGCAGGGGGATATTATAATTCACCCCTCCACTTT.

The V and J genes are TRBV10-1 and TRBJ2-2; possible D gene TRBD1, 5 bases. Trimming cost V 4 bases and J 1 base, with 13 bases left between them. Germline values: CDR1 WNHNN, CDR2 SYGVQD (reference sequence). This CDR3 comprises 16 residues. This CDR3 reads CASSAQWGRNTGELFF. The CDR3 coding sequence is TGCGCCAGCAGTGCCCAGTGGGGCCGGAACACCGGGGAGCTGTTTTTT.

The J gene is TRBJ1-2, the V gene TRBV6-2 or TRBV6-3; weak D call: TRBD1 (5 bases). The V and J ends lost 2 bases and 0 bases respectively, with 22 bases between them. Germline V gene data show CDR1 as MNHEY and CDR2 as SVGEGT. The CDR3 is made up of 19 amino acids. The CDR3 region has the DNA TGTGCCAGCAGTTACCGCGGGACCGACGATATTATAACTAACTATGGCTACACCTTC. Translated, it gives CASSYRGTDDIITNYGYTF.

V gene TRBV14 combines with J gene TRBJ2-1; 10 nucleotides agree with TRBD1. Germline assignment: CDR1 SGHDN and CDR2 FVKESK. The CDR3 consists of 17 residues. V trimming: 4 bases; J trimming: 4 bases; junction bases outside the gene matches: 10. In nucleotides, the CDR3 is TGTGCCAGCAGCCGGGAGACTGGGGACAGGGGTTACAATGAGCAGTTCTTC. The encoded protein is CASSRETGDRGYNEQFF. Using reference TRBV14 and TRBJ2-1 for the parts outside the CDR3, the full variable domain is EAGVTQFPSHSVIEKGQTVTLRCDPISGHDNLYWYRRVMGKEIKFLLHFVKESKQDESGMPNNRFLAERTGGTYSTLKVQPAELEDSGVYFCASSRETGDRGYNEQFFGPGTRLTVL.

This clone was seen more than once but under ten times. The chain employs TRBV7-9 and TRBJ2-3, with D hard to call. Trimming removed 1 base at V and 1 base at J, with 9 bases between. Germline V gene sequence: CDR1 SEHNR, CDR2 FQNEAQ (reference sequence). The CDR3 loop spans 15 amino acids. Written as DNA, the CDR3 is TGTGCCAGCAGCTTAGTAGGAAGCGGCACAGATACGCAGTATTTT. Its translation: CASSLVGSGTDTQYF.

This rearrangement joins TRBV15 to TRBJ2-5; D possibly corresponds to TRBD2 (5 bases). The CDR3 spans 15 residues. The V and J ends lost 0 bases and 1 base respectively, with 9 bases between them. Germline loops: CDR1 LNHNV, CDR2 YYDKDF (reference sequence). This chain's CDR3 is CATSRDREAQETQYF. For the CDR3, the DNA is TGTGCCACCAGCAGAGATCGGGAAGCCCAAGAGACCCAGTACTTC.

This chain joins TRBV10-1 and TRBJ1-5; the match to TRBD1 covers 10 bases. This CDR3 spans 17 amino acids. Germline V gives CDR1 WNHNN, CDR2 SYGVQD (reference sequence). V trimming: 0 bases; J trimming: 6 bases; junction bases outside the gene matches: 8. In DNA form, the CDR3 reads TGCGCCAGCAGTGAGTCAACCCTTCGGGACAGGGGTCAGCCCCAGCATTTT. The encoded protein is CASSESTLRDRGQPQHF.

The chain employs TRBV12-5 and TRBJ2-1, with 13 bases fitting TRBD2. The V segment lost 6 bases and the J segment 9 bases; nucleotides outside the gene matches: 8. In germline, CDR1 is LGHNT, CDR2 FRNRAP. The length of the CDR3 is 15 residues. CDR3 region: CASGPGLAGVGEQFF. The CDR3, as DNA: TGTGCTAGTGGCCCTGGACTAGCGGGAGTTGGTGAGCAGTTCTTC.

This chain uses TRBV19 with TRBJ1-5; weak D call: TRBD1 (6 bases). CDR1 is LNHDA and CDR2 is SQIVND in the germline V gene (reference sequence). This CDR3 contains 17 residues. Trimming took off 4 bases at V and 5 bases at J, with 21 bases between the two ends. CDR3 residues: CASSTNRKHRVDQPQHF. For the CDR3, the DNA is TGTGCCAGTAGTACGAACCGAAAGCACAGGGTTGATCAGCCCCAGCATTTT.

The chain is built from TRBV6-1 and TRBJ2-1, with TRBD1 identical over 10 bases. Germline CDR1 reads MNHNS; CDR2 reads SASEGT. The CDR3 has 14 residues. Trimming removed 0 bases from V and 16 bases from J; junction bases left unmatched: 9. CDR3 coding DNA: TGTGCCAGCAGTGAAGCGCCTTCCGGGACAGGGGCTTTCTTC. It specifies CASSEAPSGTGAFF.

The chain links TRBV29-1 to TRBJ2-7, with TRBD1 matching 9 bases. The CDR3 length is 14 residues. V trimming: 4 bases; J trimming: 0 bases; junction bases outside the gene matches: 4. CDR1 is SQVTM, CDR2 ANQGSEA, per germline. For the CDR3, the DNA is TGCAGCGTTGCGACAGGGGGTTCCTCCTACGAGCAGTACTTC. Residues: CSVATGGSSYEQYF.

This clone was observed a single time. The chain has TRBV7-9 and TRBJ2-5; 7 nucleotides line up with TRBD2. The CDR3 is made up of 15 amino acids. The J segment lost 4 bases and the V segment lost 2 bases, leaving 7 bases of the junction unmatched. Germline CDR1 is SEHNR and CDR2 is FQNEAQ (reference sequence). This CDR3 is CASSLFSSGVETQYF. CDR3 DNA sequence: TGTGCCAGCAGCTTATTCTCCAGCGGGGTAGAGACCCAGTACTTC.

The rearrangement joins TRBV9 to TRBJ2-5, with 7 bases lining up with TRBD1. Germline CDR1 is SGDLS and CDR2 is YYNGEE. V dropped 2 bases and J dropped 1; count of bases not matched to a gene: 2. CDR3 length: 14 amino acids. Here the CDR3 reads CASSVRDSQETQYF. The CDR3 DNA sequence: TGTGCCAGCAGCGTCCGGGACAGCCAAGAGACCCAGTACTTC.

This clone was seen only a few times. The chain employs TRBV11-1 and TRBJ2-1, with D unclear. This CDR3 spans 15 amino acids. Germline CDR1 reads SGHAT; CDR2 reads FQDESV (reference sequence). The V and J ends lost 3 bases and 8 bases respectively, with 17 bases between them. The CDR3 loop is CASSFYGSRGYEQFF. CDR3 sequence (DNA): TGTGCCAGCAGCTTCTACGGGTCCCGAGGCTATGAGCAGTTCTTC.

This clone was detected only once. The CDR3 nucleotides are TGCGCCAGCAGCACCCGGACAGGGGGTGGCACAGATACGCAGTATTTT. Its translation is CASSTRTGGGTDTQYF. V gene TRBV5-1 combines with J gene TRBJ2-3; 10 positions agree with TRBD1. The CDR3 contains 16 residues. The V segment lost 4 bases and the J segment 1 base; nucleotides outside the gene matches: 6. Germline V CDR1 and CDR2: SGHRS, YFSETQ.

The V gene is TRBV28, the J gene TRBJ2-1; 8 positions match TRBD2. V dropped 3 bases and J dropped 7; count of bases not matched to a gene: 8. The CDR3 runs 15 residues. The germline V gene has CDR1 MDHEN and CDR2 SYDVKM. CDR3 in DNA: TGTGCCAGCAGTTTGTGGGCGGGAGGTATAAATGAGCAGTTCTTC. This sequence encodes CASSLWAGGINEQFF.

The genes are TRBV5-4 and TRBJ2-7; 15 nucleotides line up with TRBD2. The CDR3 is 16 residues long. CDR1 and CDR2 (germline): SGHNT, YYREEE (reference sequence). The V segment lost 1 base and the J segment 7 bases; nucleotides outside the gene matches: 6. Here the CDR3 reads CASSLSGTSGRKEQYF. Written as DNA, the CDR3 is TGTGCCAGCAGCTTGAGTGGGACTAGCGGGAGGAAAGAGCAGTACTTC. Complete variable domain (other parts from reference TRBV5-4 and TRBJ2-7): ETGVTQSPTHLIKTRGQQVTLRCSSQSGHNTVSWYQQALGQGPQFIFQYYREEENGRGNFPPRFSGLQFPNYSSELNVNALELDDSALYLCASSLSGTSGRKEQYFGPGTRLTVT.

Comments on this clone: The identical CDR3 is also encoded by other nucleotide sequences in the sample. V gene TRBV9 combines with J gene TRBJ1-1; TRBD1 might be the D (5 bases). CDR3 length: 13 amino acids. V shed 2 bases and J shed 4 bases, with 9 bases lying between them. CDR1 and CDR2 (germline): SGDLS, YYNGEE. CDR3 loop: CASSVTGGTEAFF. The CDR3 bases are TGTGCCAGCAGCGTCACGGGGGGCACTGAAGCTTTCTTT.

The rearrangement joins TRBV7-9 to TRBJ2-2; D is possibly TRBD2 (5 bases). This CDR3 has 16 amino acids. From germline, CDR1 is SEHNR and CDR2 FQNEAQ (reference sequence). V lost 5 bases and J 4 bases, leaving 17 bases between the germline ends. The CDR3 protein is CASSELLTRGTGELFF. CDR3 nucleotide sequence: TGTGCCAGCAGCGAATTACTGACTCGGGGCACCGGGGAGCTGTTTTTT.

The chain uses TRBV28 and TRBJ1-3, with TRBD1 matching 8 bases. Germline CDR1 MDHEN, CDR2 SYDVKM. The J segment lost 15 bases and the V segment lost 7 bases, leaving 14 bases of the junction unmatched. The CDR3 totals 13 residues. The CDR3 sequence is CASIRTGYPRAYF. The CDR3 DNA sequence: TGTGCCAGCATTCGGACAGGGTATCCTCGGGCATATTTT.

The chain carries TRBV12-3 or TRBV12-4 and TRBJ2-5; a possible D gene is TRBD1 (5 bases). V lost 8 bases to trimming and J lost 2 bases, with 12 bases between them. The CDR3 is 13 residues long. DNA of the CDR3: TGTGCCAGCGCCAGGGATTTTCAAGAGACCCAGTACTTC. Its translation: CASARDFQETQYF.

Here the CDR3 reads CASSIEGAFEAFF. CDR3 DNA: TGTGCCAGTAGTATAGAAGGGGCATTTGAAGCTTTCTTT. The rearrangement joins TRBV19 to TRBJ1-1; tentatively, D is TRBD1 (5 bases). Between the trimmed V and J ends, which lost 0 bases and 7 bases, there was a span of 9 bases. Germline-derived CDR1 and CDR2 are LNHDA and SQIVND (reference sequence). CDR3 length equals 13 residues.

In DNA, the CDR3 is TGTGCCAGCAGTTTACGACAGGATCTCTCTTATAATTCACCCCTCCACTTT. It encodes CASSLRQDLSYNSPLHF. The genes are TRBV27 and TRBJ1-6; D possibly corresponds to TRBD1 (6 bases). V shed 2 bases and J shed 4 bases, with 15 bases lying between them. The CDR3 covers 17 residues. Germline assignment: CDR1 MNHEY and CDR2 SMNVEV (reference sequence).